The 21 T cell receptor beta chains below all came from one sample that was sequenced in a study of prognosis after radiotherapy for stage I lung cancer. Genomic DNA provided the template from which TCR beta CDR3 was amplified by two-round multiplex PCR. It was primers specific to each TRBV and TRBJ gene that first-round PCR used. Using its own MiXCR run on the multiplex PCR reads, TCRdb lists one record per CDR3 protein. Of tens of thousands of distinct CDR3 sequences in the sample, around a quarter were seen once. The sequenced sample was PBMCs, obtained before or after stereotactic body radiation therapy (not recorded which). The source of these receptors is a donor aged 50 or older with non-small cell lung cancer.

This clonotype was counted ten times or more. V usage is TRBV6-1 and J usage is TRBJ2-7; 7 bases line up with TRBD1. The CDR3 extends over 17 amino acids. After removal of 2 bases from V and 3 bases from J, the junction contained 13 bases not matched to a gene. Germline CDR1 reads MNHNS; CDR2 reads SASEGT. The DNA for the CDR3 is TGTGCCAGCAGTGAAACGGTCAAAACAGGGGATTTCTACGAGCAGTACTTC. It yields the protein CASSETVKTGDFYEQYF.

This clonotype has ten or more counts. The rearrangement joins TRBV6-2 or TRBV6-3 to TRBJ1-3, with D uncertain. CDR3 size: 14 residues. V lost 2 bases, J lost 4 bases, and 9 bases lay in between. Germline loops: CDR1 MNHEY, CDR2 SVGEGT. In nucleotides, the CDR3 is TGTGCCAGCAGTTACGGTGGAAAAGGAAACACCATATATTTT. Residues: CASSYGGKGNTIYF.

As for this clonotype: A clone one base away is much larger, so this may be a read error. The chain couples TRBV20-1 to TRBJ2-5; D might be TRBD1 or TRBD2, each matching 5 bases. V lost 6 bases, J lost 5 bases, and 22 bases lay in between. Germline CDR1 DFQATT, CDR2 SNEGSKA (reference sequence). There are 15 residues in the CDR3. CDR3 coding DNA: TGCAGTGCGCCGAGACTTTGGGGGACCCGTGAGACCCAGTACTTC. Translated: CSAPRLWGTRETQYF.

This clonotype was seen more than once but under ten times. The chain has TRBV30 and TRBJ1-1, with a weak D call TRBD1 (5 bases). The V end lost 4 bases, the J end lost 11 bases, and 14 bases lay between the germline ends. The germline gives CDR1 GTSNPN, CDR2 SVGIG (reference sequence). This CDR3 is 11 amino acids long. In nucleotides, the CDR3 is TGTGCCTGGAACGGGGCCGGGGGGGCTTTCTTT. This encodes CAWNGAGGAFF.

The chain links TRBV3-2 to TRBJ1-2. TRBV3-2 is an annotated pseudogene. The CDR3 covers 13 residues. The CDR3 DNA sequence: TGTGCCAGCAAGGTAAGGGCTAACTATGGCTACACCTTC. The encoded protein is CASKVRANYGYTF.

This clonotype was observed many times. The chain is built from TRBV6-1 and TRBJ2-3; unclear D gene. The CDR3 has 13 residues. V was trimmed by 4 bases and J by 6 bases, leaving 11 bases between them. Germline CDR1 MNHNS, CDR2 SASEGT. In DNA form, the CDR3 reads TGTGCCAGCAGTGTAGGGTACCGGGATACGCAGTATTTT. The encoded protein is CASSVGYRDTQYF.

The sample holds many counts of this clonotype. The chain combines TRBV6-2 or TRBV6-3 with TRBJ2-3; no firm D call. The V and J ends lost 2 bases and 0 bases respectively, with 6 bases between them. The CDR3 extends over 14 amino acids. Germline CDR1 and CDR2: MNHEY and SVGEGT. CDR3 protein: CASSYIQSTDTQYF. The CDR3 nucleotides read TGTGCCAGCAGTTACATTCAGAGCACAGATACGCAGTATTTT.

The sample holds many counts of this clonotype. The rearrangement links TRBV5-4 to TRBJ2-7; TRBD1 matches 10 bases. The CDR3 totals 15 residues. CDR1 is SGHNT, CDR2 YYREEE, per germline (reference sequence). The J segment lost 5 bases and the V segment lost 4 bases, leaving 9 bases of the junction unmatched. The CDR3 protein is CASSPEGTGVNEQYF. DNA of the CDR3: TGTGCCAGCAGCCCGGAGGGGACAGGGGTGAACGAGCAGTACTTC.

This clonotype was observed many times. The chain combines TRBV4-2 with TRBJ2-2; 8 nucleotides align to TRBD2. Trimming cost V 5 bases and J 4 bases; bases outside gene matches: 9. There are 16 residues in the CDR3. CDR1 LGHNA and CDR2 YNFKEQ come from the germline V gene. The CDR3 DNA is TGTGCCAGCAGCGACGGGGGGGCAGGTGTCACCGGGGAGCTGTTTTTT. It specifies CASSDGGAGVTGELFF.

This clonotype was counted ten times or more. This rearrangement joins TRBV6-2 or TRBV6-3 to TRBJ2-5; TRBD2 agrees at 12 bases. Germline assignment: CDR1 MNHEY and CDR2 SVGEGT. There are 16 residues in the CDR3. The ends lost 8 bases at V and 0 bases at J; junction bases unmatched: 7. The CDR3 protein is CASASGGAGNQETQYF. The CDR3 bases are TGTGCCAGCGCTAGCGGGGGGGCCGGCAACCAAGAGACCCAGTACTTC.

The table lists this clonotype with many counts. This rearrangement joins TRBV20-1 to TRBJ2-5; D not certain. The V and J ends lost 6 bases and 5 bases respectively, with 7 bases between them. The CDR3 runs 10 residues. Germline V gene sequence: CDR1 DFQATT, CDR2 SNEGSKA (reference sequence). In DNA, the CDR3 is TGCAGTGCCAAAGGGGAGACCCAGTACTTC. It translates to CSAKGETQYF.

This clonotype was seen repeatedly, ten times or more. CDR3 in amino acids: CAWSVTGSPHTF. In DNA form, the CDR3 reads TGTGCCTGGAGCGTAACAGGTTCGCCCCACACCTTC. The chain recombines TRBV30 with TRBJ1-2; maybe TRBD1 (5 bases). Germline loops: CDR1 GTSNPN, CDR2 SVGIG (reference sequence). The CDR3 is made up of 12 amino acids. Between the trimmed V and J ends, which lost 3 bases and 12 bases, there was a span of 17 bases.

A remark on this clonotype: This may arise from a read error, as a much more abundant clone is one base away. V usage is TRBV20-1 and J usage is TRBJ2-7, with TRBD1 matching 8 bases. The V segment lost 1 base and the J segment 5 bases; nucleotides outside the gene matches: 10. CDR1 and CDR2 (germline): DFQATT, SNEGSKA (reference sequence). This CDR3 is built from 15 residues. CDR3 protein: CSARGTGQGGHEQYF. CDR3 DNA sequence: TGCAGTGCTAGAGGTACAGGACAGGGAGGACACGAGCAGTACTTC.

This clonotype was seen many times. The chain is built from TRBV6-1 and TRBJ2-3; 8 bases line up with TRBD2. The CDR3 sequence is 14 residues long. Germline-derived CDR1 and CDR2 are MNHNS and SASEGT. V shed 7 bases, J shed 2 bases, and the junction held 5 bases outside the gene matches. The CDR3 here is CASNGLAYTDTQYF. The DNA for the CDR3 is TGTGCCAGCAACGGACTAGCTTACACAGATACGCAGTATTTT.

On this clonotype: This could be a read error, since a much larger clone is one nucleotide away. The J gene is TRBJ2-3, the V gene TRBV5-5, with D possibly called TRBD1 or TRBD2 (7 bases each). There are 15 residues in the CDR3. The V end was cut by 0 bases, the J end by 6 bases, with 14 bases between. Germline V gene data show CDR1 as SGHKS and CDR2 as YYEKEE (reference sequence). The DNA of the CDR3 is TGTGCCAGCAGCTTGGTGGGAGGGGGCGTGGATACGCAGTATTTT. It is translated as CASSLVGGGVDTQYF.

This clonotype was picked up many times. The chain joins TRBV20-1 to TRBJ1-5; the match to TRBD1 covers 10 bases. V gave up 6 bases and J gave up 2 bases; unmatched junction bases: 10. Germline V gives CDR1 DFQATT, CDR2 SNEGSKA (reference sequence). This CDR3 region has 16 residues. CDR3 DNA sequence: TGCAGTGCCCAAAACGGACAGGGGGGCGGCAATCAGCCCCAGCATTTT. Translating gives CSAQNGQGGGNQPQHF.

The table lists this clonotype with many counts. The chain links TRBV6-2 or TRBV6-3 to TRBJ1-1; D gene uncertain. Trimming removed 0 bases at V and 7 bases at J, with 15 bases between. Germline V gene lookup returns CDR1 MNHEY and CDR2 SVGEGT. CDR3 length: 15 amino acids. Here the CDR3 DNA reads TGTGCCAGCAGTTACTCGAGTCGTGGGAGTAGTGAAGCTTTCTTT. Translated: CASSYSSRGSSEAFF.

Concerning this clonotype itself: It may be a read error: a sequence one base away is much more abundant. The CDR3: CASGASGVKNTQYF. CDR3 nucleotides: TGTGCCAGCGGCGCTAGCGGGGTAAAAAATACGCAGTATTTT. The chain joins TRBV6-1 to TRBJ2-3; 9 bases line up with TRBD2. Looked up from germline, CDR1 is MNHNS and CDR2 is SASEGT. V was pared by 8 bases and J by 7 bases, with 10 bases of the junction left unmatched. This CDR3 is built from 14 residues.

On this clonotype itself: It differs at one base from a far larger clone, so likely a read error. The genes are TRBV7-2 and TRBJ2-2; no reliable D call. CDR3 size: 16 residues. Germline CDR1 is SGHTA and CDR2 is FQGNSA. V was trimmed by 2 bases and J by 1 base, leaving 11 bases between them. The CDR3 protein is CASSLPSPWNTGELFF. The CDR3 DNA follows: TGTGCCAGCAGCTTACCCAGTCCGTGGAACACCGGGGAGCTGTTTTTT.

There are many counts of this clonotype. V and J are TRBV7-9 and TRBJ1-2, with D perhaps TRBD1 (6 bases). The CDR3 has 15 amino acids. The V end was cut by 4 bases, the J end by 6 bases, with 18 bases between. Germline CDR1 SEHNR, CDR2 FQNEAQ (reference sequence). CDR3 DNA: TGTGCCAGCAGCTCTACGAACCAGGGGTTCCATGGCTACACCTTC. It translates to CASSSTNQGFHGYTF.

This clonotype appeared many times. The CDR3 sequence is CAWRKITDTQYF. In DNA form, the CDR3 reads TGTGCCTGGAGAAAAATTACAGATACGCAGTATTTT. The J gene is TRBJ2-3, the V gene TRBV30; no firm D call. In germline, CDR1 is GTSNPN, CDR2 SVGIG (reference sequence). Trimming cost V 3 bases and J 3 bases, with 7 bases left between them. The CDR3 has 12 amino acids.